What follows is one T cell receptor beta chain and its context. The sample originates from a study of cytotoxic CD8 clonotypes in ibrutinib-treated CLL. Trimming stripped 3 bases from V and 1 base from J, with 7 bases between. The germline CDR1 and CDR2 sequences are SGHDT and YYEEEE. The CDR3 is 13 residues long. TCRdb's copy holds only in-frame clones and misses some; the assay was immunoSEQ multiplex PCR. The table shows 150,000 or so clones, with approximately 80% occurring only once. The rearrangement joins TRBV5-6 to TRBJ1-1; no clear D gene. This receptor was obtained from a human donor with chronic lymphocytic leukemia. The sample here was PBMCs, taken after 36 months of ibrutinib treatment. DNA for the CDR3: TGTGCCAGCAGCTCGCGCTGGAACACTGAAGCTTTCTTT. It codes for CASSSRWNTEAFF.